This T cell receptor (beta chain) came from a study of blood T cell repertoires in COVID-19. About the research overall: Sites across the United States, Italy and Spain contributed samples from acute and convalescent COVID-19. The analysed material was cDNA or gDNA that came from T cells, B-cell-depleted T cells, or PBMCs.

CDR1 SGHRS and CDR2 YFSETQ come from the germline V gene. The CDR3 is made up of 12 amino acids. Deletions cut 6 bases from V and 4 bases from J, with 11 bases between. Measured with immunoSEQ multiplex PCR; TCRdb has only the in-frame clones, and not every one. The table includes 250,000 to 400,000 clones, 90% detected once. Donors were grouped by their self-reported clinical history. The chain joins TRBV5-1 to TRBJ2-7; D is possibly TRBD2 (5 bases). The receptor comes from a man between 60 and 70 years old who had recovered from COVID-19. Material: PBMCs or T cells enriched from blood (not recorded which). This CDR3 reads CASTLSGYEQYF. As DNA, the CDR3 is TGCGCCAGCACCCTCTCGGGGTACGAGCAGTACTTC.